Many counts were recorded for the clone carrying this T cell receptor beta chain. The data are from a study of T cells in Graves' hyperthyroidism and ophthalmopathy. Authors of the study amplified TCR beta CDR3 regions from RNA transcripts. HTBI primers were employed in a first-round RT-PCR of the TCR CDR3. From the multiplex PCR reads, TCRdb called clonotypes with MiXCR, one entry per CDR3 protein. Of about 380,000 distinct CDR3 sequences detected, more than 14% appear once; the ten largest clones hold 15% to 20%. Trimming took off 7 bases at V and 0 bases at J, with 9 bases between the two ends. The CDR3 is made up of 13 amino acids. Germline V CDR1 and CDR2: SEHNR, FQNEAQ (reference sequence).

Specimen: blood. The clonotype was recovered from a woman aged 25 to 39 with Graves' ophthalmopathy. The chain links TRBV7-9 to TRBJ1-2; maybe TRBD1 (5 bases). In DNA, the CDR3 is TGTGCCAGCACGGGGGGAGCTAACTATGGCTACACCTTC. Translated, it gives CASTGGANYGYTF. Filled out from reference TRBV7-9 and TRBJ1-2, the complete variable domain reads DTGVSQNPRHKITKRGQNVTFRCDPISEHNRLYWYRQTLGQGPEFLTYFQNEAQLEKSRLLSDRFSAERPKGSFSTLEIQRTEQGDSAMYLCASTGGANYGYTFGSGTRLTVV.